This entry is about one T cell receptor (beta chain). What it binds is unknown. The data derive from a study of graft-versus-host responses after intestinal transplantation. Background on the study: Recipients obtained multivisceral, liver-intestinal, or isolated intestinal transplants.

The data were produced by immunoSEQ multiplex PCR, yet TCRdb's version contains in-frame clones alone and is incomplete. The data contain about 97,000 clones, 75% to 95% of them singletons. The study's findings and limits: Investigators detected GvH clones in recipient marrow, with some emerging earlier in ileum or blood.

The CDR3 spans 15 residues. The V gene's germline CDR1 is SGHNT and CDR2 YYREEE (reference sequence). V lost 4 bases to trimming and J lost 2 bases; unmatched junction nucleotides: 6. The rearrangement joins TRBV5-4 to TRBJ2-3; 8 nucleotides line up with TRBD2. This receptor was obtained from a human patient who received an intestinal transplant, so some T cells may come from the graft donor. Sequencing was performed on PBMCs, taken about 450 days after intestinal transplant. The DNA for the CDR3 is TGTGCCAGCAGCCCACACGGGGGGGCCACAGATACGCAGTATTTT. Translation: CASSPHGGATDTQYF.